The rows below give T cell receptor beta chains drawn from one sample of a study of CD8+ T cells in alopecia areata. Sequenced by immunoSEQ multiplex PCR; TCRdb stores in-frame clones only, minus some. The data show about 5,400 clones, with approximately 74% seen just once and 12% held by the top ten. The sample consisted of skin, taken at week 24, from a patient treated with tofacitinib. Receptors originate from a human donor with alopecia areata. CDR3s include the opening cysteine and the closing phenylalanine or tryptophan. D genes are given only for firm matches. Size tells how often a clone was seen (once, few, many) or the class of an expanded clone, and some rows leave it out.

J gene,clone size,D gene,V gene,CDR3 protein,CDR3 DNA
TRBJ2-7,.,TRBD2,TRBV5-1,CASSPGTSGTYEQYF,TGCGCCAGCAGTCCCGGGACTAGCGGTACCTACGAGCAGTACTTC
TRBJ2-1,.,TRBD2,TRBV2,CAIGVFGGGAWSGEQFF,TGTGCCATCGGAGTCTTTGGCGGGGGGGCCTGGAGTGGTGAGCAGTTCTTC
TRBJ1-2,once,.,TRBV5-5,CASSLASYGYTF,TGTGCCAGCAGTCTAGCTTCCTATGGCTACACCTTC
TRBJ2-3,.,TRBD1,TRBV30,CAWSVKARGSTDTQYF,TGTGCCTGGAGTGTAAAGGCCAGGGGGTCGACAGATACGCAGTATTTT
TRBJ1-6,.,TRBD1,TRBV7-8,CASSPQGGNSPLHF,TGTGCCAGCAGCCCCCAGGGGGGGAATTCACCCCTCCACTTT
TRBJ1-6,.,.,TRBV6-6,CASRARGVNNSPLHF,TGTGCCAGCAGGGCTAGGGGAGTTAATAATTCACCCCTCCACTTT
TRBJ1-3,.,.,TRBV2,CASSEQGINTIYF,TGTGCCAGCAGTGAACAGGGTATAAACACCATATATTTT
TRBJ2-5,.,TRBD2,TRBV7-2,CASSPGLAGGQETQYF,TGTGCCAGCAGCCCCGGACTAGCGGGGGGGCAAGAGACCCAGTACTTC
TRBJ2-3,.,TRBD2,TRBV15,CATSLGRLAGADTQYF,TGTGCCACCAGCCTGGGGAGACTAGCGGGGGCAGATACGCAGTATTTT
TRBJ1-1,.,TRBD1,TRBV4-3,CASGQDVTGDFSTEAFF,TGCGCCAGCGGCCAAGATGTAACAGGGGATTTTAGCACTGAAGCTTTCTTT
TRBJ1-5,.,TRBD1,TRBV6-6,CASSYSPTGNNQPQHF,TGTGCCAGCAGTTACTCCCCGACAGGGAACAATCAGCCCCAGCATTTT
TRBJ2-6,.,TRBD1,TRBV5-4,CASSPRQGRAGANVLTF,TGCGCCAGCAGCCCAAGACAGGGCAGGGCTGGGGCCAACGTCCTGACTTTC
TRBJ1-3,.,.,TRBV5-1,CASSLVGGSGNTIYF,TGCGCCAGCAGCTTGGTAGGGGGCTCTGGAAACACCATATATTTT
TRBJ1-5,.,.,TRBV4-2,CASSHHGQSNQPQHF,TGTGCCAGCAGCCACCACGGACAGAGCAATCAGCCCCAGCATTTT
TRBJ2-7,.,.,TRBV4-1,CASSPIGSSYEQYF,TGCGCCAGCAGCCCGATAGGGAGCTCCTACGAGCAGTACTTC
TRBJ2-7,few,TRBD1,TRBV10-3,CAIGTGGHEQYF,TGTGCCATCGGGACAGGGGGGCACGAGCAGTACTTC
TRBJ1-4,.,.,TRBV11-2,CASSLVEEDNEKLFF,TGTGCCAGCAGCTTAGTAGAGGAGGATAATGAAAAACTGTTTTTT
TRBJ1-5,few,TRBD1,TRBV10-3,CAISEGTGISNQPQHF,TGTGCCATCAGTGAAGGGACAGGGATAAGCAATCAGCCCCAGCATTTT
TRBJ2-3,.,.,TRBV12-5,CASGLGRGGGSRTDTQYF,TGTGCTAGTGGTTTGGGTAGGGGAGGGGGTAGTAGAACAGATACGCAGTATTTT
TRBJ2-3,.,TRBD1,TRBV5-1,CASSLETGTSDTQYF,TGCGCCAGTAGCTTGGAGACAGGGACCTCAGATACGCAGTATTTT
TRBJ1-1,.,.,TRBV10-3,CAISEPEGRGQAFF,TGTGCCATCAGTGAGCCCGAAGGCCGGGGCCAAGCTTTCTTT
TRBJ1-4,.,.,TRBV5-1,CASSPGEEGEKLFF,TGCGCCAGCAGCCCGGGGGAGGAAGGTGAAAAACTGTTTTTT
TRBJ2-2,.,.,TRBV15,CATSMTRGIGELFF,TGTGCCACCAGCATGACCAGGGGCATTGGGGAGCTGTTTTTT
TRBJ2-7,.,TRBD1,TRBV10-1,CASSDPGQAYEQYF,TGCGCCAGCAGTGACCCGGGACAGGCCTACGAGCAGTACTTC
TRBJ1-2,once,TRBD1,TRBV12-5,CASGYGTGDYGYTF,TGTGCTAGTGGCTACGGGACAGGCGACTATGGCTACACCTTC
TRBJ1-5,once,.,TRBV30,CAWSHPWGDNQPQHF,TGTGCCTGGAGTCACCCCTGGGGGGACAATCAGCCCCAGCATTTT
TRBJ2-7,.,.,TRBV4-1,CASSQDPRDPWTSSSYEQYF,TGCGCCAGCAGCCAAGATCCCCGGGACCCCTGGACCAGCAGCTCCTACGAGCAGTACTTC
TRBJ1-5,large,.,TRBV6-1,CASSEVQPQHF,TGTGCCAGCAGTGAAGTTCAGCCCCAGCATTTT
TRBJ2-7,.,.,TRBV6-5,CASSYSLRGRYEQYF,TGTGCCAGCAGTTACTCCCTCCGGGGCCGCTACGAGCAGTACTTC
TRBJ2-5,.,.,TRBV5-1,CASSGYGGAETQYF,TGCGCCAGCAGCGGGTATGGGGGGGCTGAGACCCAGTACTTC
TRBJ2-4,.,TRBD2,TRBV27,CASSPSLRLAKNIQYF,TGTGCCAGCAGCCCATCACTCAGACTAGCTAAAAACATTCAGTACTTC
TRBJ1-2,once,.,TRBV7-9,CASSFDGRYGYTF,TGTGCCAGCAGCTTCGACGGACGCTATGGCTACACCTTC
TRBJ2-4,.,.,TRBV19,CARERHKIAKNIQYF,TGTGCCAGGGAGAGACACAAAATAGCCAAAAACATTCAGTACTTC
TRBJ1-1,.,.,TRBV2,CASSVGSEAFF,TGTGCCAGCAGTGTTGGCTCTGAAGCTTTCTTT
TRBJ1-5,once,.,TRBV4-1,CASSQGLTENQPQHF,TGCGCCAGCAGCCAAGGCTTAACGGAGAATCAGCCCCAGCATTTT
TRBJ1-5,.,.,TRBV10-3,CATAPDLQPQHF,TGTGCCACCGCGCCCGACCTTCAGCCCCAGCATTTT
TRBJ2-1,.,.,TRBV5-1,CASTLRGPNNEQFF,TGCGCCAGCACCTTGCGAGGGCCCAACAATGAGCAGTTCTTC
TRBJ2-7,.,TRBD2,TRBV6-1,CASSVLADSYEQYF,TGTGCCAGCAGTGTACTAGCGGACTCCTACGAGCAGTACTTC
TRBJ1-3,.,.,TRBV4-2,CASSQDQWISWNTIYF,TGTGCCAGCAGCCAAGATCAGTGGATATCATGGAACACCATATATTTT
TRBJ2-7,.,TRBD2,TRBV11-2,CASSLTSGGSSYEQYF,TGTGCCAGCAGCTTGACTAGCGGGGGGTCCTCCTACGAGCAGTACTTC
TRBJ1-3,.,TRBD1,TRBV10-1,CASSLTGPGNTIYF,TGCGCCAGCAGTCTGACAGGGCCTGGAAACACCATATATTTT
TRBJ2-2,.,TRBD1,TRBV7-2,CASKTGTGIAGELFF,TGTGCCAGCAAAACCGGGACAGGCATTGCCGGGGAGCTGTTTTTT
TRBJ2-1,.,TRBD1,TRBV30,CAWDTGGTEQFF,TGTGCCTGGGATACAGGGGGAACTGAGCAGTTCTTC
TRBJ2-5,.,.,TRBV7-2,CASSLAGLQETQYF,TGTGCCAGCAGCTTAGCGGGACTGCAAGAGACCCAGTACTTC
TRBJ2-6,.,.,TRBV5-5,CASSPDGAGANVLTF,TGTGCCAGCAGCCCGGACGGGGCTGGGGCCAACGTCCTGACTTTC
TRBJ2-7,once,TRBD1,TRBV2,CASSLMTGEQYF,TGTGCCAGCAGTTTGATGACAGGGGAGCAGTACTTC
TRBJ1-4,.,.,TRBV7-2,CASREGDEKLFF,TGTGCCAGCAGGGAGGGGGATGAAAAACTGTTTTTT
TRBJ2-6,.,.,TRBV5-6,CASVTGISGANVLTF,TGTGCCAGCGTCACAGGGATCTCTGGGGCCAACGTCCTGACTTTC
TRBJ2-1,.,TRBD1,TRBV29-1,CSVGTGEEGEQFF,TGCAGCGTAGGGACAGGGGAGGAAGGTGAGCAGTTCTTC
TRBJ2-5,.,.,TRBV19,CASSIQGQETQYF,TGTGCCAGTAGTATACAGGGACAAGAGACCCAGTACTTC
TRBJ2-7,.,.,TRBV7-9,CASSLKATYEQYF,TGTGCCAGCAGCTTGAAGGCCACCTACGAGCAGTACTTC
TRBJ1-6,.,.,TRBV30,CAWSGGHNSPLHF,TGTGCCTGGAGTGGGGGGCATAATTCACCCCTCCACTTT
TRBJ2-7,.,TRBD1,TRBV4-2,CASSRDRGPYEQYF,TGTGCCAGCAGCCGGGACAGGGGACCCTACGAGCAGTACTTC
TRBJ1-1,.,.,TRBV11-2,CASSRGGTEAFF,TGTGCCAGCAGCCGAGGGGGCACTGAAGCTTTCTTT
TRBJ2-1,.,.,TRBV10-3,CAIGTDGSSYNEQFF,TGTGCCATCGGAACGGACGGGAGCTCCTACAATGAGCAGTTCTTC